This T cell receptor (beta chain) was sequenced during a study of shared clonotypes between healthy human individuals. Study overall: Aged 18 to 49, the donors were a couple of women and three men.

This clone occurred a few times. Its matching antigen is unknown. Whole-study findings and limits: Investigators collected only blood, and repertoires in tissues likely differ. Represented diversity, genetic and exposure-history alike, was limited by few donors.

Donors were healthy HIV-negative adults without recently reported acute infections or vaccinations. Only in-frame clones appear in the TCRdb table, and some are missing; sequencing was by immunoSEQ multiplex PCR. The sample holds around 500,000 clones; roughly 85% are singletons and the top ten take less than 15%. CDR3 length: 13 amino acids. The germline V gene encodes CDR1 LNHDA and CDR2 SQIVND (reference sequence). V lost 4 bases and J lost 7; bases outside the gene matches: 4. The clonotype comes from a woman aged 40 to 55 in good health. Some clones in this sample may be carry-over from other donors' samples. The chain is built from TRBV19 and TRBJ1-5; 7 positions agree with TRBD1. The sequenced sample consisted of PBMCs. CDR3 DNA: TGTGCCAGTAGTAGACAGGGTGGGCAGCCCCAGCATTTT. It encodes CASSRQGGQPQHF.